Listed here are 32 T cell receptor beta chains from one sample, sequenced in a study of technical replicates of blood from a handful of donors. Data came from immunoSEQ multiplex PCR; TCRdb stores just in-frame clones and leaves some out. The profile shows approximately 85,000 clones, 94% of them singletons. The sample comprised T cells isolated from PBMCs. These receptors were collected from a human donor in good health.

The gene calls are TRBV30 and TRBJ2-7, with 8 nucleotides matching TRBD1. J gave up 6 bases and V 2 bases, and 3 bases lay outside the gene matches. Germline V gene data show CDR1 as GTSNPN and CDR2 as SVGIG (reference sequence). This CDR3 comprises 12 residues. CDR3 in amino acids: CAWSRGQGEQYF. The CDR3 DNA reads TGTGCCTGGAGTCGAGGACAGGGCGAGCAGTACTTC.

This chain joins TRBV14 and TRBJ2-7; D call uncertain. The CDR3 sequence is 13 residues long. Germline V gives CDR1 SGHDN, CDR2 FVKESK. The V gene lost 1 base and the J gene lost 6 bases, with 10 bases spanning the gap. CDR3 sequence reads: CASSQAGSAEQYF. The CDR3 DNA is TGTGCCAGCAGCCAAGCGGGTTCCGCCGAGCAGTACTTC.

The genes are TRBV28 and TRBJ1-1; no clear D gene. Germline CDR1 and CDR2: MDHEN and SYDVKM. The CDR3 extends over 12 amino acids. V lost 3 bases and J 5 bases, leaving 7 bases between the germline ends. The chain's CDR3 is CASSLRRTEAFF. The CDR3 DNA follows: TGTGCCAGCAGTTTGCGGAGGACTGAAGCTTTCTTT.

The chain recombines TRBV28 with TRBJ1-2; D unresolved. The germline gives CDR1 MDHEN, CDR2 SYDVKM. CDR3 length: 14 amino acids. Trimming took 5 bases from V and 6 from J, leaving 16 bases between them. CDR3 sequence reads: CASSLDPSSDGYTF. As DNA, the CDR3 is TGTGCCAGCAGTCTAGACCCGAGTTCCGATGGCTACACCTTC.

V and J are TRBV14 and TRBJ2-3, with 12 bases fitting TRBD1. V was pared by 3 bases and J by 9 bases, with 7 bases of the junction left unmatched. The CDR3 covers 15 residues. Germline V gene sequence: CDR1 SGHDN, CDR2 FVKESK. In nucleotides, the CDR3 is TGTGCCAGCAGCCAGTGGGACAGGGGGCCAAAGACGCAGTATTTT. Protein: CASSQWDRGPKTQYF.

The V call is TRBV7-2, the J call TRBJ2-7; D is perhaps TRBD2 (5 bases). Per germline, CDR1 SGHTA and CDR2 FQGNSA. The CDR3 runs 13 residues. V lost 3 bases to trimming and J lost 7 bases, with 13 bases between them. DNA of the CDR3: TGTGCCAGCAGCTTTTCCCCGTCGGGGGAGCAGTACTTC. Translating it yields CASSFSPSGEQYF.

The rearrangement joins TRBV13 to TRBJ2-7, with 8 positions matching TRBD1. Germline loops: CDR1 PRHDT, CDR2 FYEKMQ (reference sequence). The V segment lost 3 bases and the J segment 5 bases; nucleotides outside the gene matches: 9. The CDR3 has 15 amino acids. DNA for the CDR3: TGTGCCAGCAGCTTCATACAGGGGGTGAAAAACGAGCAGTACTTC. This translates into CASSFIQGVKNEQYF.

This clone was seen more than once but under ten times. The rearrangement links TRBV5-4 to TRBJ1-1; D is possibly TRBD1 (5 bases). Trimming stripped 4 bases from V and 4 bases from J, with 11 bases between. The CDR3 spans 13 residues. Germline V gene lookup returns CDR1 SGHNT and CDR2 YYREEE (reference sequence). CDR3 nucleotides: TGTGCCAGCAGCGTACAGGAAGGCACTGAAGCTTTCTTT. Amino acid sequence: CASSVQEGTEAFF.

This clone has a handful of counts. CDR3 protein: CASSPRQGGGYTF. The CDR3 DNA is TGTGCCAGCAGCCCTAGGCAGGGCGGCGGCTACACCTTC. The chain combines TRBV7-2 with TRBJ1-2; maybe TRBD1 (5 bases). The V end lost 5 bases, the J end lost 8 bases, and 15 bases lay between the germline ends. The germline CDR1 and CDR2 sequences are SGHTA and FQGNSA. This CDR3 has 13 residues.

The chain has TRBV7-9 and TRBJ2-7; maybe TRBD2 (5 bases). Trimming took off 4 bases at V and 6 bases at J, with 13 bases between the two ends. Germline V gene sequence: CDR1 SEHNR, CDR2 FQNEAQ (reference sequence). CDR3 length: 13 residues. CDR3 in DNA: TGTGCCAGCAGCTCCGGAGGCCAGCCCGAGCAGTACTTC. Translation: CASSSGGQPEQYF.

The rearrangement uses TRBV27 and TRBJ2-7; TRBD1 agrees at 7 bases. CDR1 is MNHEY and CDR2 is SMNVEV in the germline V gene (reference sequence). The J segment lost 5 bases and the V segment lost 3 bases, leaving 4 bases of the junction unmatched. This CDR3 is built from 13 residues. Here the CDR3 DNA reads TGTGCCAGCAGTTTTAACAGGGGCCACGAGCAGTACTTC. Amino acid sequence: CASSFNRGHEQYF.

The J gene is TRBJ2-3, the V gene TRBV4-2; tentatively, D is TRBD2 (6 bases). V lost 4 bases and J lost 1, with 18 bases in between. The CDR3 loop spans 17 amino acids. Per germline, CDR1 LGHNA and CDR2 YNFKEQ. CDR3 nucleotides: TGTGCCAGCAGCCGAGGGACTGGCAGGAGGGGCACAGATACGCAGTATTTT. Translation gives CASSRGTGRRGTDTQYF.

CDR3 residues: CASNDRGAAYEQYF. The CDR3, as DNA: TGTGCCAGCAACGACAGGGGGGCAGCCTACGAGCAGTACTTC. The chain carries TRBV7-2 and TRBJ2-7, with 9 bases lining up with TRBD1. CDR3 length equals 14 residues. J gave up 2 bases and V 7 bases, and 6 bases lay outside the gene matches. Looked up from germline, CDR1 is SGHTA and CDR2 is FQGNSA.

This chain connects TRBV18 to TRBJ1-2; TRBD1 agrees at 8 bases. The germline V gene encodes CDR1 KGHSH and CDR2 LQKENI. The V segment lost 5 bases and the J segment 4 bases; nucleotides outside the gene matches: 0. The length of the CDR3 is 12 residues. Here the CDR3 DNA reads TGTGCCAGCTCAGACAGGGGCTATGGCTACACCTTC. Translation gives CASSDRGYGYTF.

V gene TRBV5-6 combines with J gene TRBJ2-7; 7 nucleotides line up with TRBD1. CDR1 and CDR2 (germline): SGHDT, YYEEEE. The CDR3 is made up of 14 amino acids. V shed 5 bases and J 10 bases; nucleotides not matched to a gene: 15. The CDR3 loop is CASSLTPGTATQYF. CDR3 DNA: TGTGCCAGCAGTTTAACCCCCGGGACAGCTACCCAGTACTTC.

The chain carries TRBV4-1 and TRBJ2-3, with 13 bases matching TRBD2. Trimming cost V 7 bases and J 3 bases; bases outside gene matches: 4. In germline, CDR1 is MGHRA, CDR2 YSYEKL. CDR3 length: 15 residues. This CDR3 reads CASTGTSGATDTQYF. The CDR3 bases are TGCGCCAGCACCGGGACTAGCGGGGCAACAGATACGCAGTATTTT.

The chain combines TRBV5-6 with TRBJ1-1, with TRBD1 as a possible D gene (6 bases). This CDR3 comprises 14 residues. Germline V CDR1 and CDR2: SGHDT, YYEEEE. Trimming pared 4 bases from V and 1 base from J, leaving 11 bases between. The CDR3 DNA reads TGTGCCAGCAGCATGGGACACCGGAACACTGAAGCTTTCTTT. It specifies CASSMGHRNTEAFF.

This chain joins TRBV19 and TRBJ1-2, with 8 bases lining up with TRBD1. V lost 6 bases to trimming and J lost 5 bases; unmatched junction nucleotides: 11. The germline V gene has CDR1 LNHDA and CDR2 SQIVND (reference sequence). The CDR3 runs to 15 residues. CDR3: CASSRDRLGAYGYTF. CDR3 DNA: TGTGCCAGTAGCCGGGACAGGCTGGGAGCATATGGCTACACCTTC.

The rearrangement uses TRBV5-1 and TRBJ2-5, with D tentatively TRBD2 (5 bases). The CDR3 extends over 14 amino acids. Germline values: CDR1 SGHRS, CDR2 YFSETQ. V was pared by 0 bases and J by 4 bases, with 10 bases between. This chain's CDR3 is CASSLGLPGETQYF. The CDR3 DNA reads TGCGCCAGCAGCTTGGGACTACCCGGAGAGACCCAGTACTTC.

In this sample, this clone turned up once. The chain links TRBV10-2 to TRBJ2-1, with a weak D call TRBD2 (6 bases). Germline loops: CDR1 WSHSY, CDR2 SAAADI. V lost 4 bases to trimming and J lost 3 bases, with 7 bases between them. The CDR3 consists of 13 residues. CDR3 residues: CASSGGVYNEQFF. CDR3 coding DNA: TGCGCCAGCAGTGGCGGGGTCTACAATGAGCAGTTCTTC.

The chain joins TRBV19 to TRBJ1-2; tentatively, D is TRBD1 (6 bases). The V gene lost 4 bases and the J gene lost 6 bases, with 15 bases spanning the gap. This CDR3 spans 14 amino acids. Germline V CDR1 and CDR2: LNHDA, SQIVND (reference sequence). The CDR3 DNA reads TGTGCCAGTAGTAAAAACAGGGATTTCGATGGCTACACCTTC. Protein sequence: CASSKNRDFDGYTF. The full variable domain, rest sourced from reference TRBV19 and TRBJ1-2, is DGGITQSPKYLFRKEGQNVTLSCEQNLNHDAMYWYRQDPGQGLRLIYYSQIVNDFQKGDIAEGYSVSREKKESFPLTVTSAQKNPTAFYLCASSKNRDFDGYTFGSGTRLTVV.

V and J are TRBV5-1 and TRBJ2-7; 7 nucleotides align to TRBD1. The CDR3 is 16 amino acids. CDR1 SGHRS and CDR2 YFSETQ come from the germline V gene. The junction had 6 bases not matched to a gene; V was cut back by 0 bases and J by 0 bases. CDR3 nucleotides: TGCGCCAGCAGCTTGGCCTGGGGGACAGCCTCCTACGAGCAGTACTTC. Protein sequence: CASSLAWGTASYEQYF. The whole variable domain, filled in from reference TRBV5-1 and TRBJ2-7, reads KAGVTQTPRYLIKTRGQQVTLSCSPISGHRSVSWYQQTPGQGLQFLFEYFSETQRNKGNFPGRFSGRQFSNSRSEMNVSTLELGDSALYLCASSLAWGTASYEQYFGPGTRLTVT.

This sequence joins TRBV14 and TRBJ1-2; tentatively, D is TRBD1 (5 bases). The germline gives CDR1 SGHDN, CDR2 FVKESK. Trimming removed 2 bases at V and 3 bases at J, with 10 bases between. The CDR3 spans 14 residues. Here the CDR3 DNA reads TGTGCCAGCAGCCAATACCAGGGTGACTATGGCTACACCTTC. Its protein is CASSQYQGDYGYTF.

The chain uses TRBV7-6 and TRBJ1-4; TRBD1 matches at 12 bases. The CDR3 contains 19 residues. The V and J ends lost 7 bases and 5 bases, in that order; junction bases with no gene match: 17. Germline V gene lookup returns CDR1 SGHVS and CDR2 FNYEAQ. The CDR3 DNA is TGTGCCAGCAAGCCATCCGCCGGGACAGGGGGCGCGGGGAATGAAAAACTGTTTTTT. Translated, it gives CASKPSAGTGGAGNEKLFF.

The V and J genes are TRBV2 and TRBJ2-1; D is perhaps TRBD1 (6 bases). This CDR3 contains 14 residues. The V end lost 7 bases, the J end lost 6 bases, and 16 bases lay between the germline ends. From germline, CDR1 is SNHLY and CDR2 FYNNEI. In DNA, the CDR3 is TGTGCCAGCATCCTTGGACAGCTAGCCAATGAGCAGTTCTTC. Protein: CASILGQLANEQFF.

J is TRBJ2-7 and V is TRBV28, with 8 bases aligning to TRBD1. The V segment lost 5 bases and the J segment 7 bases; nucleotides outside the gene matches: 13. The CDR3 runs to 15 residues. The germline gives CDR1 MDHEN, CDR2 SYDVKM. The CDR3 region is CASSPWDRTIWEQYF. The CDR3 DNA reads TGTGCCAGCAGTCCGTGGGACAGGACCATATGGGAGCAGTACTTC.

The rearrangement links TRBV14 to TRBJ1-2; unclear D gene. In germline, CDR1 is SGHDN, CDR2 FVKESK. The CDR3 sequence is 15 residues long. Between the trimmed V and J ends, which lost 3 bases and 2 bases, there was a span of 13 bases. The chain's CDR3 is CASSQGGAGNYGYTF. CDR3 DNA: TGTGCCAGCAGCCAGGGCGGTGCGGGGAACTATGGCTACACCTTC.

The V gene is TRBV5-1, the J gene TRBJ2-5, with D perhaps matching TRBD2 (6 bases). With 4 bases removed from V and 4 bases from J, the gap between germline ends came to 14 bases. Looked up from germline, CDR1 is SGHRS and CDR2 is YFSETQ. The CDR3 covers 14 residues. The CDR3 bases are TGCGCCAGCAGCCCCCGGCAGGAGGGAGAGACCCAGTACTTC. Protein sequence: CASSPRQEGETQYF.

This chain connects TRBV9 to TRBJ1-4; D is unclear. The germline V and J ends were trimmed by 4 bases and 3 bases, with 10 bases remaining between them. CDR1 and CDR2 from the germline V gene are SGDLS and YYNGEE. The CDR3 runs to 14 residues. The DNA of the CDR3 is TGTGCCAGCAGCCCTCTAGCGGCTAATGAAAAACTGTTTTTT. Translated, it gives CASSPLAANEKLFF.

The rearrangement joins TRBV2 to TRBJ2-1; 9 nucleotides match TRBD2. The CDR3 extends over 15 amino acids. Per germline, CDR1 SNHLY and CDR2 FYNNEI. Losses at the gene ends were 2 bases for V and 8 bases for J; bases not matched to a gene: 7. The CDR3 DNA reads TGTGCCAGCAGTGAATTAGCGGGGGATGTGGATGAGCAGTTCTTC. Amino acid sequence: CASSELAGDVDEQFF.

This clone was observed once. The chain is built from TRBV13 and TRBJ1-1, with 7 bases identical to TRBD1. Germline V lookup: CDR1 PRHDT, CDR2 FYEKMQ (reference sequence). V gave up 3 bases and J gave up 4 bases; unmatched junction bases: 8. The length of the CDR3 is 15 residues. The CDR3, as DNA: TGTGCCAGCAGCTTCTGGACAGGACGCCGCACTGAAGCTTTCTTT. This sequence encodes CASSFWTGRRTEAFF. Looking up the rest from reference TRBV13 and TRBJ1-1 gives the full variable domain: AAGVIQSPRHLIKEKRETATLKCYPIPRHDTVYWYQQGPGQDPQFLISFYEKMQSDKGSIPDRFSAQQFSDYHSELNMSSLELGDSALYFCASSFWTGRRTEAFFGQGTRLTVV.

This chain uses TRBV4-1 with TRBJ2-6, with 12 nucleotides matching TRBD2. V lost 6 bases and J lost 0; bases outside the gene matches: 12. The V gene's germline CDR1 is MGHRA and CDR2 YSYEKL. The CDR3 length is 20 residues. CDR3 amino acids: CASRNGLAGKISSGANVLTF. The CDR3 bases are TGCGCCAGCAGAAACGGACTAGCGGGAAAGATTAGCTCTGGGGCCAACGTCCTGACTTTC.